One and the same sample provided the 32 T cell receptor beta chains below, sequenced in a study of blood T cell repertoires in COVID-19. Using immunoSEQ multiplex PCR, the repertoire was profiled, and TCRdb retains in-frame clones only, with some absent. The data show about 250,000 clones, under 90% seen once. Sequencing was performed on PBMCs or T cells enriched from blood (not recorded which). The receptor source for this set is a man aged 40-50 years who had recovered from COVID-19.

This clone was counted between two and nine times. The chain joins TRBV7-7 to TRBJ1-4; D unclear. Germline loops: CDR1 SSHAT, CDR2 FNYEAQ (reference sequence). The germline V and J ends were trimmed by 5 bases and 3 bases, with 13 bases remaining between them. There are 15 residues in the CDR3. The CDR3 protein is CASSPSAGANEKLFF. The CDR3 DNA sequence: TGTGCCAGCAGCCCGTCGGCTGGAGCTAATGAAAAACTGTTTTTT.

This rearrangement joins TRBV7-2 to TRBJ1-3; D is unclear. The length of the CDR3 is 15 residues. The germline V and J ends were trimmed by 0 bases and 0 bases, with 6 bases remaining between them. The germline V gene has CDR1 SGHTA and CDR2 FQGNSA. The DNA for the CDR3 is TGTGCCAGCAGCTTAGCGCACATCTCTGGAAACACCATATATTTT. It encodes CASSLAHISGNTIYF.

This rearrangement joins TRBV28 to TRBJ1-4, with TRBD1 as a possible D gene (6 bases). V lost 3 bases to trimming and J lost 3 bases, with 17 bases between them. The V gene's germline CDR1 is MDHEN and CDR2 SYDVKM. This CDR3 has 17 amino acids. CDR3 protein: CASSFPDGGRSNEKLFF. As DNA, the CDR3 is TGTGCCAGCAGTTTTCCGGATGGGGGCAGGTCTAATGAAAAACTGTTTTTT. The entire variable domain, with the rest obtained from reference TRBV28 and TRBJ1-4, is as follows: DVKVTQSSRYLVKRTGEKVFLECVQDMDHENMFWYRQDPGLGLRLIYFSYDVKMKEKGDIPEGYSVSREKKERFSLILESASTNQTSMYLCASSFPDGGRSNEKLFFGSGTQLSVL.

CDR3 DNA sequence: TGTGCCACCAGTGATATAGGGACAGGGTCCCTCGAGCAGTACTTC. It yields the protein CATSDIGTGSLEQYF. The V gene is TRBV24-1, the J gene TRBJ2-7; 9 bases fit TRBD1. The CDR3 extends over 15 amino acids. CDR1 is KGHDR and CDR2 is SFDVKD in the germline V gene. V was clipped by 3 bases and J by 6 bases; unmatched bases: 8.

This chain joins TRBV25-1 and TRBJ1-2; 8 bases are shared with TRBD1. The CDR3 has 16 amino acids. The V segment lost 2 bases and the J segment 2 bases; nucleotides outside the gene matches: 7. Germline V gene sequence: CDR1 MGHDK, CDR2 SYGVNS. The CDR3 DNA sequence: TGTGCCAGCAGTGAAACGCAGGGGGCATGGAACTATGGCTACACCTTC. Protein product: CASSETQGAWNYGYTF.

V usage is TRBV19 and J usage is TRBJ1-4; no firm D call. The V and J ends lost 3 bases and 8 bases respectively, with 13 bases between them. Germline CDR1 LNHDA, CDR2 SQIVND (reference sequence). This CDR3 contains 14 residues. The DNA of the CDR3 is TGTGCCAGTAGTATGCGGGGTCACAGCGAAAAACTGTTTTTT. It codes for CASSMRGHSEKLFF.

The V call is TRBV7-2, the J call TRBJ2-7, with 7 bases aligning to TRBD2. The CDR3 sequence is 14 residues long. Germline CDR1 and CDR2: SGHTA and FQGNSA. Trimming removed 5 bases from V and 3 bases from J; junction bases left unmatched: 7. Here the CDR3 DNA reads TGTGCCAGCAGCCGCCCGGGACTAAACTACGAGCAGTACTTC. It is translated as CASSRPGLNYEQYF.

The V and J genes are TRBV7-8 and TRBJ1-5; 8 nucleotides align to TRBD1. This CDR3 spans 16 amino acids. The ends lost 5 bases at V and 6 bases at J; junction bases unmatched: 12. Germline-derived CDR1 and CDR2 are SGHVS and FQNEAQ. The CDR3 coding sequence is TGTGCCAGCAGCGTATTGACAGGGGTTAAGCGTCAGCCCCAGCATTTT. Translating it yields CASSVLTGVKRQPQHF.

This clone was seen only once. The CDR3 is CASSYAVGGREAFF. DNA for the CDR3: TGTGCCAGCAGTTACGCCGTGGGGGGGCGTGAAGCTTTCTTT. This sequence joins TRBV6-5 and TRBJ1-1; a possible D gene is TRBD1 (6 bases). The CDR3 extends over 14 amino acids. The germline CDR1 and CDR2 sequences are MNHEY and SVGAGI. The V gene lost 2 bases and the J gene lost 7 bases, with 14 bases spanning the gap.

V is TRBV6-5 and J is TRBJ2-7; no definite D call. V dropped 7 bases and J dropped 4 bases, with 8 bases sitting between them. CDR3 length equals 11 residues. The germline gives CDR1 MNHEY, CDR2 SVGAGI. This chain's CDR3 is CASKLRYEQYF. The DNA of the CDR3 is TGTGCCAGCAAACTAAGGTACGAGCAGTACTTC.

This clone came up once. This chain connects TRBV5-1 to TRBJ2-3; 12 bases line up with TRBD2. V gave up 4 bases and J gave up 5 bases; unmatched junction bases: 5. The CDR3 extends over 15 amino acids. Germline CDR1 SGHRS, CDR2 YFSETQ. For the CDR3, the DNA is TGCGCCAGCAGCGTGACTAGCGGGGGTGGAGATACGCAGTATTTT. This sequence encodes CASSVTSGGGDTQYF.

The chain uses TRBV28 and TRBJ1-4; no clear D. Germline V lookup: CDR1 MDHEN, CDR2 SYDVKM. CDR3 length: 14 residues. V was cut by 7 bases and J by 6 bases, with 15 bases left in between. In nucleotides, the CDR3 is TGTGCCAGCAAAGGAGGGCAGCCTCATGAAAAACTGTTTTTT. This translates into CASKGGQPHEKLFF.

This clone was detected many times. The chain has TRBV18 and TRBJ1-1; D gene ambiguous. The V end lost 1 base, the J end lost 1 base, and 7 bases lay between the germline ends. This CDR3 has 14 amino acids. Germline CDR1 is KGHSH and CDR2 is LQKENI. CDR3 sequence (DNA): TGTGCCAGCTCACCACGTCCCCAGAACACTGAAGCTTTCTTT. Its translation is CASSPRPQNTEAFF.

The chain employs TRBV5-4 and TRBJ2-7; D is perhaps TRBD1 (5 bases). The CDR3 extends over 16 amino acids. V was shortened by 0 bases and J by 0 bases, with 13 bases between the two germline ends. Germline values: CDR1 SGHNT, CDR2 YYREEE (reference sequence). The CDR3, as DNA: TGTGCCAGCAGCTTGGGGGGCGCGTTAAACTCCTACGAGCAGTACTTC. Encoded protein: CASSLGGALNSYEQYF.

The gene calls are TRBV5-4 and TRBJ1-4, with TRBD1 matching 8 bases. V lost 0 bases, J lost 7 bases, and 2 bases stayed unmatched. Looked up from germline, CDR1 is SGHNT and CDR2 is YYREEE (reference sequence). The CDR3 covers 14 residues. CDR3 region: CASSLDRGGEKLFF. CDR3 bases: TGTGCCAGCAGCTTGGACAGGGGGGGTGAAAAACTGTTTTTT.

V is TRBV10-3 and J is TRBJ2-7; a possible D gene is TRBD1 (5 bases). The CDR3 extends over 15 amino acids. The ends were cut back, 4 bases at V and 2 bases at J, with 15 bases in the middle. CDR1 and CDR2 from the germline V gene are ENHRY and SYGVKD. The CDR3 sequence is CAISGTTESAYEQYF. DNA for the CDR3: TGTGCCATCAGTGGGACGACAGAATCCGCCTACGAGCAGTACTTC.

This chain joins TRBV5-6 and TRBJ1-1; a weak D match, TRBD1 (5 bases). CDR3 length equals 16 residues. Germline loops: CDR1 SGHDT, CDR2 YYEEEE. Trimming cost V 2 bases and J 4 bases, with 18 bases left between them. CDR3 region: CASSFRTISFFTEAFF. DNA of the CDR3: TGTGCCAGCAGCTTCAGGACAATTTCTTTTTTCACTGAAGCTTTCTTT.

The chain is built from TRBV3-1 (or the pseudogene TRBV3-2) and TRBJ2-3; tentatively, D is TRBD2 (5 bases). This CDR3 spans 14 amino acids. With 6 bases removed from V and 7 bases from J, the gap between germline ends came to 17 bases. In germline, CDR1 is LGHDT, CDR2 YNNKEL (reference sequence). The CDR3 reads CASRDSLSTNTQYF. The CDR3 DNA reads TGTGCCAGCAGGGACTCCCTCTCCACGAATACGCAGTATTTT.

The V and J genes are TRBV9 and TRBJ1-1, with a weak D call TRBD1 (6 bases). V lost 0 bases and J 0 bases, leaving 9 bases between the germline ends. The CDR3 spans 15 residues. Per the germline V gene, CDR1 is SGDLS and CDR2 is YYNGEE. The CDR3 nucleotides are TGTGCCAGCAGCGTAGTAGGACAGCTGAACACTGAAGCTTTCTTT. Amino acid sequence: CASSVVGQLNTEAFF.

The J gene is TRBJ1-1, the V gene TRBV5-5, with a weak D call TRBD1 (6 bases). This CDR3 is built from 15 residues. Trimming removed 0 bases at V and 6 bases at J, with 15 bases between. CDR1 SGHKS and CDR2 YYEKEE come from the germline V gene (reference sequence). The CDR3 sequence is CASSLVMGQGPEAFF. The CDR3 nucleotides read TGTGCCAGCAGCTTGGTCATGGGCCAGGGGCCTGAAGCTTTCTTT.

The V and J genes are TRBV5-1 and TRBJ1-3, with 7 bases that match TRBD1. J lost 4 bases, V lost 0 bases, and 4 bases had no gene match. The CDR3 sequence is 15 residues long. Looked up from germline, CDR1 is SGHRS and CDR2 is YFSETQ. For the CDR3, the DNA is TGCGCCAGCAGCTTGGAAACAGGGGTCGGAAACACCATATATTTT. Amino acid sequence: CASSLETGVGNTIYF.

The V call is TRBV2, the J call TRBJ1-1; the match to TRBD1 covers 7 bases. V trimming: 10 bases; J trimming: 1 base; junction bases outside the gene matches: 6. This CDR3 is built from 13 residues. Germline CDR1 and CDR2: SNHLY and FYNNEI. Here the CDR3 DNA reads TGTGCCAACCGACAGGGAGAGAACACTGAAGCTTTCTTT. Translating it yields CANRQGENTEAFF.

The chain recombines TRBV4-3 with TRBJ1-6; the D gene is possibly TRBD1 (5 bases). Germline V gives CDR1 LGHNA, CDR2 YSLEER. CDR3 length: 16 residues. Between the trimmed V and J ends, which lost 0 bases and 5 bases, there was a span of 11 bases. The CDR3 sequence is CASSQDRAGNNSPLHF. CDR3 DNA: TGCGCCAGCAGCCAAGATCGGGCAGGGAATAATTCACCCCTCCACTTT.

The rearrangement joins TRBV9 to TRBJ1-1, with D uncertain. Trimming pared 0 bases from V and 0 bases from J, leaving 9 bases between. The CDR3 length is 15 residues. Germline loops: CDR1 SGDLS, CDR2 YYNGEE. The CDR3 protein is CASSVDAGMNTEAFF. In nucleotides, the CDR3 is TGTGCCAGCAGCGTAGACGCGGGGATGAACACTGAAGCTTTCTTT.

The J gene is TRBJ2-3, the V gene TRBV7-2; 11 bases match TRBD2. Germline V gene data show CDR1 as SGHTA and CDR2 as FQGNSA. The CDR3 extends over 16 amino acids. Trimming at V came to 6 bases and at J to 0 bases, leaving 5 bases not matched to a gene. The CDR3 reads CASSTSGGLSTDTQYF. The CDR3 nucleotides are TGTGCCAGCAGTACTAGCGGGGGCCTTAGCACAGATACGCAGTATTTT.

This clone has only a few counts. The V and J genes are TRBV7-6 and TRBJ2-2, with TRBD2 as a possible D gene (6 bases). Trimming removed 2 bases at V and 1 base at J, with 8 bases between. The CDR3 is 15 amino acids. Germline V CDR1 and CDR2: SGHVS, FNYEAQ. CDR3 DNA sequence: TGTGCCAGCAGCTTAAGGGGAGGGAACACCGGGGAGCTGTTTTTT. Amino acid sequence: CASSLRGGNTGELFF.

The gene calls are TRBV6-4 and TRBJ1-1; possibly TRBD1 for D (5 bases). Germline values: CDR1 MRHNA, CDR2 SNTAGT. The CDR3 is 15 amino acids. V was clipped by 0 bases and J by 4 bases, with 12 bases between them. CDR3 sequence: CASSDSAQGGTEAFF. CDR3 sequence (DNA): TGTGCCAGCAGTGACTCCGCGCAGGGTGGCACTGAAGCTTTCTTT.

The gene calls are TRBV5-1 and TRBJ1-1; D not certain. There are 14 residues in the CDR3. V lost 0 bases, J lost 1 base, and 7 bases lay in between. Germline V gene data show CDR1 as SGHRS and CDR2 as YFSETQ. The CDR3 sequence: CASSLVLRNTEAFF. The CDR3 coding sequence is TGCGCCAGCAGCTTGGTCCTCCGGAACACTGAAGCTTTCTTT.

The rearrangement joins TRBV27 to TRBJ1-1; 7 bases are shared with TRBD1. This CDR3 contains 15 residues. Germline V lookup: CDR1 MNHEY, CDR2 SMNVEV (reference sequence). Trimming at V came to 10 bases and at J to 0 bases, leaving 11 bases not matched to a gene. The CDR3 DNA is TGTGCCATCCAGAGAAGACAGGGATTGAACACTGAAGCTTTCTTT. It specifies CAIQRRQGLNTEAFF.

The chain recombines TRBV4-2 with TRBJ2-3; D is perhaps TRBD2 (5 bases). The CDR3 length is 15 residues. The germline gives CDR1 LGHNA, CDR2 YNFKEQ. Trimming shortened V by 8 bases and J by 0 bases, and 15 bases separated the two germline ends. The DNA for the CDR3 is TGTGCCAGCGGCGGAGGCCTCGAAAGCACAGATACGCAGTATTTT. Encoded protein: CASGGGLESTDTQYF.

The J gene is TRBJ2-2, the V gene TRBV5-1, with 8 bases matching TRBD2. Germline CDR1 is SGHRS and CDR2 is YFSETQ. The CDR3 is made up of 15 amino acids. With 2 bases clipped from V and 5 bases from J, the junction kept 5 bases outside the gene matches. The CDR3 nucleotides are TGCGCCAGCAGCTTTGTCCGGGAGGGGACCGGGGAGCTGTTTTTT. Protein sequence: CASSFVREGTGELFF. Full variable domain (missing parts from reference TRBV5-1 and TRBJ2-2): KAGVTQTPRYLIKTRGQQVTLSCSPISGHRSVSWYQQTPGQGLQFLFEYFSETQRNKGNFPGRFSGRQFSNSRSEMNVSTLELGDSALYLCASSFVREGTGELFFGEGSRLTVL.

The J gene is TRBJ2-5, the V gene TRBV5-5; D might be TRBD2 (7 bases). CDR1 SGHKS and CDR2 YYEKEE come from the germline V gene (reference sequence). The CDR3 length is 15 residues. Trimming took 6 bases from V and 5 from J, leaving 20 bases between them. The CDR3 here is CASIPWGGEGETQYF. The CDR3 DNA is TGTGCCAGCATCCCTTGGGGGGGCGAAGGGGAGACCCAGTACTTC.